This TCR beta chain was identified during a study of OX40 agonist ivuxolimab in advanced cancers. Study information: A mean age of approximately 64 years, range roughly 20 to 85, was recorded, and approximately 85% were male.

The V and J ends lost 2 bases and 3 bases respectively, with 19 bases between them. The CDR3 consists of 17 residues. The germline gives CDR1 PRHDT, CDR2 FYEKMQ (reference sequence). Generated by immunoSEQ multiplex PCR, the TCRdb table keeps only in-frame clones and is missing some. The sample lists about 78,000 clones; around 94% were seen once. People who had autoimmune disease history or systemic immunosuppression were excluded. The source of this sequence is an adult with an advanced solid tumor such as melanoma, head and neck, liver or kidney cancer. The chain carries TRBV13 and TRBJ1-1, with a possible D match to TRBD1 (5 bases). The specimen was CD4+ or CD8+ T cells sorted from blood, collected in a trial of the OX40 agonist ivuxolimab. This CDR3 is CASSLSPWVRDDTEAFF. CDR3 bases: TGTGCCAGCAGCTTAAGCCCGTGGGTCAGGGATGACACTGAAGCTTTCTTT.